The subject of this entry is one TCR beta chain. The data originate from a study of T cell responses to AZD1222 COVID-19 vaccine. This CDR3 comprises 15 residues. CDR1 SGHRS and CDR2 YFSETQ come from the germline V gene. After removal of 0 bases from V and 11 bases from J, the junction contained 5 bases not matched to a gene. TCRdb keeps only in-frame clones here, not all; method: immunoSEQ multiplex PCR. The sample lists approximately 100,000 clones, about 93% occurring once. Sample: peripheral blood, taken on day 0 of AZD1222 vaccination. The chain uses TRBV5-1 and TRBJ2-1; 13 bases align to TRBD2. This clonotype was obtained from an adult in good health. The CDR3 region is CASSLEGTSGTKQFF. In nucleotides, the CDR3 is TGCGCCAGCAGCTTGGAGGGGACTAGCGGGACGAAGCAGTTCTTC.